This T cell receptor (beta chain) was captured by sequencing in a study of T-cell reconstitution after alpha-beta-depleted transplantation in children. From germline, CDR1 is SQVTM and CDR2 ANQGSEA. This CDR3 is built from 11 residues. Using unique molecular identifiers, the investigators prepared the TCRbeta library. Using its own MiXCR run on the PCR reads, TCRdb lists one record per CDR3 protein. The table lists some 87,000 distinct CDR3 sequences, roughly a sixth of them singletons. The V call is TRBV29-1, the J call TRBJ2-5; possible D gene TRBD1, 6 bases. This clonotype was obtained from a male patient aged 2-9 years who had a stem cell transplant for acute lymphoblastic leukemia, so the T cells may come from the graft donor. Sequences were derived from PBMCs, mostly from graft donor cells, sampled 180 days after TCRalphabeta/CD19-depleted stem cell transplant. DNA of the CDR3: TGCAGGGCCGGGCAGGGGGAGACCCAGTACTTC. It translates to CRAGQGETQYF.